Listed below are T cell receptor beta chains from one sample, sequenced in a study of CD8 T cells in ankylosing spondylitis. Via MiXCR, TCRdb re-called the 5' RACE reads, giving one row per CDR3 protein. The data hold around 480,000 distinct CDR3 sequences, with roughly 17% observed a single time. Sequencing was carried out using blood, either unsorted or a sorted T cell fraction (not recorded which). The origin of the receptors is a male donor with ankylosing spondylitis. Each CDR3 is given without its conserved first and last residue. Fields, in order: clone size, J gene, V gene, CDR3 protein. Clone size, where shown, is once, few, many, or a class for clones that have expanded.

size: -; J: TRBJ2-7; V: TRBV6-2/TRBV6-3; CDR3: ASEALRDRGSEQY
size: -; J: TRBJ2-3; V: TRBV23-1; CDR3: ASPKRGGSKLDTQY
size: -; J: TRBJ2-1; V: TRBV2; CDR3: ASSERGLAVNEQF
size: few; J: TRBJ1-2; V: TRBV7-3; CDR3: ASSLDPGTGVYGYT
size: -; J: TRBJ1-4; V: TRBV21-1; CDR3: ASSKALGTANEKLF
size: -; J: TRBJ2-5; V: TRBV29-1; CDR3: SVQGGPETQY
size: -; J: TRBJ2-1; V: TRBV20-1; CDR3: SAREGTESNEQF
size: -; J: TRBJ2-7; V: TRBV5-1; CDR3: ASSLERGREQY
size: -; J: TRBJ2-7; V: TRBV18; CDR3: ASSPPGGAGEQY
size: few; J: TRBJ2-5; V: TRBV12-3/TRBV12-4; CDR3: ASSPRTGAETQY
size: -; J: TRBJ1-5; V: TRBV2; CDR3: ASSHQSVPNQPQH
size: few; J: TRBJ2-3; V: TRBV20-1; CDR3: SARPPQGLRTDTQY
size: few; J: TRBJ2-7; V: TRBV5-1; CDR3: ASSLEGDYEQY
size: few; J: TRBJ1-4; V: TRBV20-1; CDR3: SAWTGPTNEKLF
size: -; J: TRBJ1-3; V: TRBV27; CDR3: ASSLSQGSGNTIY
size: many; J: TRBJ1-2; V: TRBV4-2; CDR3: ASSQELGGNYGYT
size: many; J: TRBJ1-1; V: TRBV20-1; CDR3: SASGIRWDTEAF
size: -; J: TRBJ1-5; V: TRBV7-8; CDR3: ASSLGFWSGSGNQPQH
size: few; J: TRBJ1-4; V: TRBV5-5; CDR3: ASTRGDRGLTNEKLF
size: few; J: TRBJ2-3; V: TRBV19; CDR3: ATRARGQSDTQY
size: -; J: TRBJ2-5; V: TRBV27; CDR3: ASRSGGGGQETQY
size: -; J: TRBJ2-5; V: TRBV7-2; CDR3: ASSLVGRGQETQY
size: few; J: TRBJ2-3; V: TRBV10-3; CDR3: AISIRGGGTDTQY
size: -; J: TRBJ2-2; V: TRBV6-2/TRBV6-3; CDR3: ASSYRQGAIGELF
size: few; J: TRBJ2-1; V: TRBV6-1; CDR3: ASRDSGMEGGGTYSNNEQF
size: -; J: TRBJ1-6; V: TRBV20-1; CDR3: SARGVRENSPLH
size: few; J: TRBJ1-3; V: TRBV20-1; CDR3: SALADGNTIY
size: few; J: TRBJ2-7; V: TRBV4-1; CDR3: ASSHTPSAGLYEQY
size: -; J: TRBJ2-2; V: TRBV5-4; CDR3: ASSLKGTGELF